These 9 T cell receptor beta chains originate from one sample sequenced in a study of cytomegalovirus exposure and HLA in healthy donors. PCR used 60 Vbeta primers and 13 Jbeta primers. Produced via immunoSEQ multiplex PCR; TCRdb's table is partial and in-frame only. The sample has approximately 120,000 clones. Sequenced sample: PBMCs. Every receptor here comes from a man aged 35-49 years in good health and CMV-seronegative.

V is TRBV6-1 and J is TRBJ2-3; 7 positions match TRBD1. Germline V gives CDR1 MNHNS, CDR2 SASEGT. With 5 bases clipped from V and 4 bases from J, the junction kept 9 bases outside the gene matches. CDR3 length: 15 residues. In DNA form, the CDR3 reads TGTGCCAGCAGTTCCCGACAGGGTGGGGCAGATACGCAGTATTTT. Protein sequence: CASSSRQGGADTQYF.

The gene calls are TRBV4-3 and TRBJ1-2; TRBD1 matches at 7 bases. The trim removed 2 bases at V and 0 bases at J, leaving 6 bases unmatched. Germline values: CDR1 LGHNA, CDR2 YSLEER. The CDR3 has 16 residues. The CDR3 loop is CASSQIQGQSNYGYTF. Here the CDR3 DNA reads TGCGCCAGCAGCCAAATACAGGGGCAATCTAACTATGGCTACACCTTC.

V gene TRBV2 combines with J gene TRBJ1-5; perhaps TRBD1 as D (6 bases). Germline V gene data show CDR1 as SNHLY and CDR2 as FYNNEI. The V gene lost 6 bases and the J gene lost 6 bases, with 15 bases spanning the gap. The CDR3 is 14 amino acids. The DNA for the CDR3 is TGTGCCAGCAGCGAGAACAGGGATGGTCAGCCCCAGCATTTT. Amino acids: CASSENRDGQPQHF.

The chain couples TRBV10-3 to TRBJ1-3; D uncertain. This CDR3 has 14 residues. Between the trimmed V and J ends, which lost 11 bases and 4 bases, there was a span of 18 bases. CDR1 is ENHRY and CDR2 is SYGVKD in the germline V gene. The CDR3 nucleotides read TGTGCCGCCCAATCTGCGGGCGACGGAAACACCATATATTTT. Amino acids: CAAQSAGDGNTIYF.

The J gene is TRBJ1-4, the V gene TRBV14; TRBD1 aligns across 8 bases. After removal of 4 bases from V and 3 bases from J, the junction contained 7 bases not matched to a gene. Germline lookup yields CDR1 SGHDN and CDR2 FVKESK. The CDR3 length is 16 residues. The CDR3 here is CASSPGTGDSNEKLFF. CDR3 DNA sequence: TGTGCCAGCAGCCCGGGGACAGGCGATTCTAATGAAAAACTGTTTTTT.

The chain combines TRBV5-6 with TRBJ1-2; D not certain. The germline V and J ends were trimmed by 4 bases and 4 bases, with 8 bases remaining between them. Per germline, CDR1 SGHDT and CDR2 YYEEEE. The CDR3 consists of 12 residues. CDR3 amino acids: CASSDTPYGYTF. The CDR3 nucleotides are TGTGCCAGCAGCGATACTCCCTATGGCTACACCTTC.

The rearrangement joins TRBV7-3 to TRBJ2-1; TRBD2 aligns across 7 bases. Germline CDR1 is SGHTA and CDR2 is FQGTGA. CDR3 length: 15 amino acids. Germline trimming cut 5 bases from V and 4 bases from J; bases unmatched to any gene: 8. CDR3 sequence: CASSAGLVAYNEQFF. The CDR3 nucleotides read TGTGCCAGCAGCGCCGGACTAGTCGCGTACAATGAGCAGTTCTTC.

The chain recombines TRBV9 with TRBJ2-1, with 9 positions matching TRBD1. Per germline, CDR1 SGDLS and CDR2 YYNGEE. The trim removed 2 bases at V and 8 bases at J, leaving 17 bases unmatched. CDR3 size: 18 residues. The CDR3 region is CASSVSVPNRGRIDEQFF. CDR3 sequence (DNA): TGTGCCAGCAGCGTGTCCGTTCCGAACAGGGGGCGGATCGATGAGCAGTTCTTC.

The chain carries TRBV30 and TRBJ2-3, with 9 positions matching TRBD2. The CDR3 is 16 residues long. Germline V gives CDR1 GTSNPN, CDR2 SVGIG (reference sequence). J was trimmed by 1 base and V by 2 bases; bases with no gene match: 7. The CDR3 nucleotides read TGTGCCTGGAGTAGCGGGAGGTTTTTAGGCACAGATACGCAGTATTTT. The encoded protein is CAWSSGRFLGTDTQYF.